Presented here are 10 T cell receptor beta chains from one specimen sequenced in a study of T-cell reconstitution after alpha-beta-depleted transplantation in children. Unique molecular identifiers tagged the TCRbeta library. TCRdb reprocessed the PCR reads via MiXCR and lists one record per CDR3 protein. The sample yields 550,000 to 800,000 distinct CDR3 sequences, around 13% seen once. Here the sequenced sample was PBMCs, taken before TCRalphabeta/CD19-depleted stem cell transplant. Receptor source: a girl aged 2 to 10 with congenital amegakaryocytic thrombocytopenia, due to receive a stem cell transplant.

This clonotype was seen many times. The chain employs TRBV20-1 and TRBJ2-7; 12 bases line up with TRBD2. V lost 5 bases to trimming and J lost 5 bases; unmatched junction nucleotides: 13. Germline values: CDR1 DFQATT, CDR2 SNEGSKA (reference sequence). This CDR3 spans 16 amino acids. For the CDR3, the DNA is TGCAGTGCTTCCCTCCTAGCGGGAGGGCGTGGCCACGAGCAGTACTTC. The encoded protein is CSASLLAGGRGHEQYF.

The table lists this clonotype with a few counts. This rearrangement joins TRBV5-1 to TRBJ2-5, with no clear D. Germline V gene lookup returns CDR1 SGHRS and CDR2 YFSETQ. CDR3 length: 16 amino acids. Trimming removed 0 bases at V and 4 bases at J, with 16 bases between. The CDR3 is CASSLEVVDEGETQYF. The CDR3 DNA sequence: TGCGCCAGCAGCTTGGAGGTAGTCGATGAAGGAGAGACCCAGTACTTC.

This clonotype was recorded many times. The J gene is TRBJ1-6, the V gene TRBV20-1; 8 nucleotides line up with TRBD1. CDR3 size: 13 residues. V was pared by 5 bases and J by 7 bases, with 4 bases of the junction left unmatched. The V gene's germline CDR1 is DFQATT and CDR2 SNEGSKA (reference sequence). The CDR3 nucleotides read TGCAGTGCTGGCAGGGGGCGGAATTCACCCCTCCACTTT. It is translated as CSAGRGRNSPLHF.

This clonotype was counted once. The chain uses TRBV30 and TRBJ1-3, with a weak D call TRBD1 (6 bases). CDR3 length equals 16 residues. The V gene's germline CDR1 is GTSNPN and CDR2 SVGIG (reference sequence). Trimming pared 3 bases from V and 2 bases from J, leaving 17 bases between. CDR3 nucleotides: TGTGCCTGGAGGGCCTGGGGGGCGCGGCCTGGAAACACCATATATTTT. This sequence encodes CAWRAWGARPGNTIYF.

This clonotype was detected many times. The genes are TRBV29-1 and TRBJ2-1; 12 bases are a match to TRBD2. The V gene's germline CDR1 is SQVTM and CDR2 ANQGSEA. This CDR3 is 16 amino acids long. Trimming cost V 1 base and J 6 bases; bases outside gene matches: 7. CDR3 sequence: CSVEVSRLAGVNEQFF. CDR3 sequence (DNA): TGCAGCGTTGAAGTTTCCCGACTAGCGGGAGTCAATGAGCAGTTCTTC.

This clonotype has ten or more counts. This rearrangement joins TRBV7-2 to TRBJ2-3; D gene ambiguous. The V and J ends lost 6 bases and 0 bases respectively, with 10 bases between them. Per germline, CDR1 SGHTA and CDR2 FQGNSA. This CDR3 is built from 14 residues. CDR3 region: CASSYDQSTDTQYF. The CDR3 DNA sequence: TGTGCCAGCAGTTACGACCAAAGCACAGATACGCAGTATTTT.

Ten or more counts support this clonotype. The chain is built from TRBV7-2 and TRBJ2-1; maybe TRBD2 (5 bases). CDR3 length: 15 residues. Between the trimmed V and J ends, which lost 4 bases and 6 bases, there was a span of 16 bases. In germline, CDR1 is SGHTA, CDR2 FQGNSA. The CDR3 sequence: CASSSYGGWANEQFF. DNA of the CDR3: TGTGCCAGCAGCTCCTACGGAGGTTGGGCCAATGAGCAGTTCTTC.

The CDR3, as DNA: TGTGCCTGGAGTGTACTCAGACCGAATTCACCCCTCCACTTT. Residues: CAWSVLRPNSPLHF. The rearrangement uses TRBV30 and TRBJ1-6; no reliable D call. The CDR3 extends over 14 amino acids. Germline V CDR1 and CDR2: GTSNPN, SVGIG (reference sequence). V lost 0 bases to trimming and J lost 7 bases, with 10 bases between them.

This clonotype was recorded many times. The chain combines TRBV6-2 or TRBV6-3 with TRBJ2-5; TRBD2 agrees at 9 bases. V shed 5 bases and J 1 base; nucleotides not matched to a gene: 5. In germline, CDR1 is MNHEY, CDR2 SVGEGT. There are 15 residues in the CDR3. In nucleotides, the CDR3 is TGTGCCAGCAGTCGGCGACTAGCGGTCCAAGAGACCCAGTACTTC. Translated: CASSRRLAVQETQYF.

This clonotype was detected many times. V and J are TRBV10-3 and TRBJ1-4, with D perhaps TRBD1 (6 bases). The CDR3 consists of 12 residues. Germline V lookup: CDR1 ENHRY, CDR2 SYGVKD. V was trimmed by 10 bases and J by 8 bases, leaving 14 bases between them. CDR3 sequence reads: CAKKQGSEKLFF. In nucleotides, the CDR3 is TGTGCCAAAAAACAGGGTTCGGAAAAACTGTTTTTT.